The 27 T cell receptor beta chains below all came from one sample that was sequenced in a study of blood T cell repertoires in COVID-19. Here immunoSEQ multiplex PCR was the method, and the copy in TCRdb shows in-frame clones only, minus some. The profile shows tens of thousands of clones, approximately 89% of them singletons. Sequencing was done on a sample of peripheral blood. The receptors shown here come from a woman in her sixties with active COVID-19.

The V and J genes are TRBV29-1 and TRBJ2-6; weak D call: TRBD2 (5 bases). Trimming cost V 6 bases and J 1 base, with 13 bases left between them. The CDR3 is made up of 15 amino acids. Germline V CDR1 and CDR2: SQVTM, ANQGSEA. CDR3: CSVRSGSSGANVLTF. The CDR3, as DNA: TGCAGCGTCCGATCGGGATCTTCTGGGGCCAACGTCCTGACTTTC.

The J gene is TRBJ2-7, the V gene TRBV10-3, with TRBD2 identical over 13 bases. Trimming removed 6 bases from V and 6 bases from J; junction bases left unmatched: 8. The CDR3 runs 15 residues. Germline CDR1 and CDR2: ENHRY and SYGVKD. CDR3 nucleotide sequence: TGTGCCATCAGCCCACTAGCGGGAGGGCCAAGCGAGCAGTACTTC. It yields the protein CAISPLAGGPSEQYF.

The chain recombines TRBV28 with TRBJ1-4; 11 bases line up with TRBD1. The CDR3 runs to 17 residues. The germline V gene has CDR1 MDHEN and CDR2 SYDVKM. V dropped 7 bases and J dropped 3; count of bases not matched to a gene: 10. The CDR3 DNA follows: TGTGCCAGCAATAGACCGGGACAGGGGGTGGCTAATGAAAAACTGTTTTTT. Protein sequence: CASNRPGQGVANEKLFF. Supplemented by reference TRBV28 and TRBJ1-4, the full variable domain reads DVKVTQSSRYLVKRTGEKVFLECVQDMDHENMFWYRQDPGLGLRLIYFSYDVKMKEKGDIPEGYSVSREKKERFSLILESASTNQTSMYLCASNRPGQGVANEKLFFGSGTQLSVL.

The genes are TRBV28 and TRBJ2-7, with D unresolved. The V gene's germline CDR1 is MDHEN and CDR2 SYDVKM. The CDR3 runs to 12 residues. The V end lost 5 bases, the J end lost 9 bases, and 14 bases lay between the germline ends. Here the CDR3 reads CASSDQAQRQYF. As DNA, the CDR3 is TGTGCCAGCAGTGACCAGGCTCAGAGGCAGTACTTC. Drawing the rest from reference TRBV28 and TRBJ2-7, the complete variable domain is DVKVTQSSRYLVKRTGEKVFLECVQDMDHENMFWYRQDPGLGLRLIYFSYDVKMKEKGDIPEGYSVSREKKERFSLILESASTNQTSMYLCASSDQAQRQYFGPGTRLTVT.

This clone was found once. The J gene is TRBJ2-1, the V gene TRBV15; 9 positions match TRBD2. This CDR3 has 16 residues. Germline V CDR1 and CDR2: LNHNV, YYDKDF (reference sequence). V shed 4 bases, J shed 2 bases, and the junction held 6 bases outside the gene matches. In DNA, the CDR3 is TGTGCCACCAGCACGGGCGGGAGGGGGCCCTACAATGAGCAGTTCTTC. Its protein product is CATSTGGRGPYNEQFF.

The chain joins TRBV5-1 to TRBJ2-5, with D possibly matching TRBD1 (6 bases). The length of the CDR3 is 14 residues. Per germline, CDR1 SGHRS and CDR2 YFSETQ. Trimming shortened V by 2 bases and J by 7 bases, and 15 bases separated the two germline ends. In nucleotides, the CDR3 is TGCGCCAGCAGCTTAGGACAGCCTGGGCGGACCCAGTACTTC. Encoded protein: CASSLGQPGRTQYF.

This clone has just one count. The V and J genes are TRBV28 and TRBJ2-1; TRBD2 matches at 8 bases. This CDR3 has 17 amino acids. Germline loops: CDR1 MDHEN, CDR2 SYDVKM. With 0 bases clipped from V and 7 bases from J, the junction kept 11 bases outside the gene matches. DNA for the CDR3: TGTGCCAGCAGTTTATGGGGGAGGGGGACTAGAGGGAATGAGCAGTTCTTC. This translates into CASSLWGRGTRGNEQFF. Full variable domain (missing parts from reference TRBV28 and TRBJ2-1): DVKVTQSSRYLVKRTGEKVFLECVQDMDHENMFWYRQDPGLGLRLIYFSYDVKMKEKGDIPEGYSVSREKKERFSLILESASTNQTSMYLCASSLWGRGTRGNEQFFGPGTRLTVL.

The gene calls are TRBV7-9 and TRBJ2-1; the match to TRBD2 covers 8 bases. Germline V lookup: CDR1 SEHNR, CDR2 FQNEAQ (reference sequence). This CDR3 is built from 17 residues. V was pared by 5 bases and J by 3 bases, with 12 bases of the junction left unmatched. The CDR3 DNA follows: TGTGCCAGCAGCCCGCGGGAAGCGGGAGAAGACTACAATGAGCAGTTCTTC. As protein: CASSPREAGEDYNEQFF.

This clone has just one count. The chain couples TRBV6-5 to TRBJ2-7; D is ambiguous. The CDR3 length is 11 residues. Trimming stripped 7 bases from V and 3 bases from J, with 7 bases between. Germline CDR1 reads MNHEY; CDR2 reads SVGAGI. CDR3 amino acids: CASTESYEQYF. The CDR3 DNA follows: TGTGCCAGCACAGAAAGCTACGAGCAGTACTTC.

The chain carries TRBV5-1 and TRBJ1-2, with 9 bases aligning to TRBD1. V dropped 4 bases and J dropped 4; count of bases not matched to a gene: 8. CDR1 is SGHRS, CDR2 YFSETQ, per germline. The CDR3 runs to 15 residues. The CDR3 loop is CASSPGTGIGYGYTF. The CDR3 DNA sequence: TGCGCCAGCAGCCCCGGGACAGGGATAGGCTATGGCTACACCTTC. The whole variable domain, remainder taken from reference TRBV5-1 and TRBJ1-2, is KAGVTQTPRYLIKTRGQQVTLSCSPISGHRSVSWYQQTPGQGLQFLFEYFSETQRNKGNFPGRFSGRQFSNSRSEMNVSTLELGDSALYLCASSPGTGIGYGYTFGSGTRLTVV.

This clone was detected only a few times. The chain has TRBV4-1 and TRBJ2-1, with a possible D match to TRBD2 (5 bases). Germline loops: CDR1 MGHRA, CDR2 YSYEKL. V lost 3 bases and J 7 bases, leaving 10 bases between the germline ends. The CDR3 has 13 amino acids. CDR3 sequence: CASSHNIANEQFF. CDR3 in DNA: TGCGCCAGCAGCCACAATATAGCGAATGAGCAGTTCTTC.

V gene TRBV11-3 combines with J gene TRBJ2-7; TRBD1 aligns across 9 bases. Germline assignment: CDR1 SGHNT and CDR2 YENEEA. The CDR3 loop spans 14 amino acids. J lost 6 bases, V lost 6 bases, and 9 bases had no gene match. In DNA form, the CDR3 reads TGTGCCAGCAGTTTCCCGGGACAGGGAAGCGAGCAGTACTTC. This translates into CASSFPGQGSEQYF.

The chain has TRBV28 and TRBJ2-7, with 14 bases that match TRBD2. Germline loops: CDR1 MDHEN, CDR2 SYDVKM. V shed 6 bases and J 3 bases; nucleotides not matched to a gene: 7. The CDR3 has 16 residues. The CDR3 sequence is CASSPLGTSGSYEQYF. The CDR3 DNA reads as TGTGCCAGCAGCCCCCTCGGGACTAGCGGGAGCTACGAGCAGTACTTC.

This clone showed up just a few times. The chain combines TRBV28 with TRBJ2-7; 12 bases are shared with TRBD2. V lost 4 bases to trimming and J lost 7 bases; unmatched junction nucleotides: 11. The CDR3 runs 16 residues. Germline V CDR1 and CDR2: MDHEN, SYDVKM. CDR3 amino acids: CASSSYDGLAGIEQYF. In nucleotides, the CDR3 is TGTGCCAGCAGTTCGTACGACGGACTAGCGGGAATTGAGCAGTACTTC. Combining the CDR3 with reference TRBV28 and TRBJ2-7 gives the whole variable domain DVKVTQSSRYLVKRTGEKVFLECVQDMDHENMFWYRQDPGLGLRLIYFSYDVKMKEKGDIPEGYSVSREKKERFSLILESASTNQTSMYLCASSSYDGLAGIEQYFGPGTRLTVT.

The chain carries TRBV11-2 and TRBJ1-1, with D unresolved. Trimming removed 2 bases at V and 3 bases at J, with 7 bases between. Per germline, CDR1 SGHAT and CDR2 FQNNGV. CDR3 size: 13 residues. The CDR3 nucleotides read TGTGCCAGCAGCTTATCGGGGTACACTGAAGCTTTCTTT. This gives the protein CASSLSGYTEAFF.

The chain has TRBV7-6 and TRBJ1-3; D possibly corresponds to TRBD1 (5 bases). Trimming took 1 base from V and 0 from J, leaving 10 bases between them. The germline gives CDR1 SGHVS, CDR2 FNYEAQ. The CDR3 covers 16 residues. CDR3 nucleotide sequence: TGTGCCAGCAGCTTAGAGGGGCGTAGCTCTGGAAACACCATATATTTT. Translating gives CASSLEGRSSGNTIYF.

The rearrangement links TRBV6-5 to TRBJ1-5; TRBD1 might be the D (6 bases). Germline CDR1 is MNHEY and CDR2 is SVGAGI. V shed 6 bases and J shed 2 bases, with 14 bases lying between them. The CDR3 covers 15 residues. CDR3 DNA sequence: TGTGCCAGCAGCATACGAGGGGGAGGCAATCAGCCCCAGCATTTT. Its translation: CASSIRGGGNQPQHF.

The chain employs TRBV15 and TRBJ2-7, with D perhaps TRBD1 (6 bases). The CDR3 is made up of 16 amino acids. Germline V gives CDR1 LNHNV, CDR2 YYDKDF (reference sequence). V lost 5 bases, J lost 7 bases, and 24 bases lay in between. DNA of the CDR3: TGTGCCACCAGCCCGAGGGGGAATACAGTCTTGGGGGAGCAGTACTTC. Translating it yields CATSPRGNTVLGEQYF.

This clone was counted at least ten times. This chain links TRBV6-5 with TRBJ1-5, with a weak D call TRBD1 (6 bases). V was clipped by 10 bases and J by 0 bases, with 13 bases between them. This CDR3 spans 14 amino acids. Per germline, CDR1 MNHEY and CDR2 SVGAGI. CDR3 in DNA: TGTGCCACCAGAGACAGGCATAGCAATCAGCCCCAGCATTTT. Its translation: CATRDRHSNQPQHF.

V gene TRBV23-1 combines with J gene TRBJ1-1, with TRBD1 matching 10 bases. TRBV23-1 is an ORF, with its function uncertain. V shed 0 bases, J shed 1 base, and the junction held 2 bases outside the gene matches. The CDR3 is made up of 16 amino acids. The CDR3 DNA reads TGCGCCAGCAGTCAATCGCGGGACAGGGGGAACACTGAAGCTTTCTTT. Its translation: CASSQSRDRGNTEAFF.

The chain links TRBV6-5 to TRBJ2-3; 11 bases map to TRBD2. The CDR3 spans 14 residues. Looked up from germline, CDR1 is MNHEY and CDR2 is SVGAGI. The ends lost 8 bases at V and 8 bases at J; junction bases unmatched: 9. Here the CDR3 DNA reads TGTGCCAGCTTTAGCGGGAGGGCCCGGGGTACGCAGTATTTT. Translated, it gives CASFSGRARGTQYF.

This clone has a single count. The genes are TRBV18 and TRBJ1-1; no definite D call. From germline, CDR1 is KGHSH and CDR2 LQKENI. The CDR3 has 15 residues. The V and J ends lost 5 bases and 0 bases respectively, with 13 bases between them. Here the CDR3 reads CASSFSSVLNTEAFF. For the CDR3, the DNA is TGTGCCAGCTCATTTTCTTCCGTCCTGAACACTGAAGCTTTCTTT. Full variable domain (rest looked up from reference TRBV18 and TRBJ1-1): NAGVMQNPRHLVRRRGQEARLRCSPMKGHSHVYWYRQLPEEGLKFMVYLQKENIIDESGMPKERFSAEFPKEGPSILRIQQVVRGDSAAYFCASSFSSVLNTEAFFGQGTRLTVV.

The J gene is TRBJ1-2, the V gene TRBV5-1, with 9 bases fitting TRBD1. Germline loops: CDR1 SGHRS, CDR2 YFSETQ. This CDR3 has 13 amino acids. V lost 4 bases to trimming and J lost 4 bases; unmatched junction nucleotides: 2. The CDR3 is CASSVTGGYGYTF. The CDR3 region has the DNA TGCGCCAGCAGCGTGACAGGGGGCTATGGCTACACCTTC.

This chain connects TRBV5-6 to TRBJ2-7, with D unresolved. This CDR3 region has 15 residues. CDR1 and CDR2 from the germline V gene are SGHDT and YYEEEE. Trimming took 5 bases from V and 4 from J, leaving 19 bases between them. As DNA, the CDR3 is TGTGCCAGCAGACCCGGAGTGCGGTATAGTTACGAGCAGTACTTC. Translated, it gives CASRPGVRYSYEQYF.

This chain joins TRBV7-2 and TRBJ1-3; 7 bases are shared with TRBD1. Trimming took 4 bases from V and 2 from J; bases not matched to a gene: 2. The CDR3 has 14 amino acids. Germline CDR1 SGHTA, CDR2 FQGNSA. In DNA form, the CDR3 reads TGTGCCAGCAGCTATACAGGGGCTGGAAACACCATATATTTT. It translates to CASSYTGAGNTIYF.

This clone was seen a single time. The CDR3 nucleotides are TGTGCCAGTAGTATTCACCCGCGGACTAGCACAGATACGCAGTATTTT. This translates into CASSIHPRTSTDTQYF. The V gene is TRBV19, the J gene TRBJ2-3; a weak D match, TRBD2 (5 bases). Germline lookup yields CDR1 LNHDA and CDR2 SQIVND (reference sequence). The CDR3 is 16 residues long. Deletions cut 3 bases from V and 0 bases from J, with 13 bases between.

The V and J genes are TRBV5-8 and TRBJ2-5; weak D call: TRBD2 (6 bases). V was pared by 0 bases and J by 3 bases, with 15 bases between. Germline V gene data show CDR1 as SGHTS and CDR2 as YDEGEE. The CDR3 is 16 residues long. In DNA, the CDR3 is TGTGCCAGCAGCTTGGGTATTCGGAGGGCAGAAGAGACCCAGTACTTC. This codes for CASSLGIRRAEETQYF.